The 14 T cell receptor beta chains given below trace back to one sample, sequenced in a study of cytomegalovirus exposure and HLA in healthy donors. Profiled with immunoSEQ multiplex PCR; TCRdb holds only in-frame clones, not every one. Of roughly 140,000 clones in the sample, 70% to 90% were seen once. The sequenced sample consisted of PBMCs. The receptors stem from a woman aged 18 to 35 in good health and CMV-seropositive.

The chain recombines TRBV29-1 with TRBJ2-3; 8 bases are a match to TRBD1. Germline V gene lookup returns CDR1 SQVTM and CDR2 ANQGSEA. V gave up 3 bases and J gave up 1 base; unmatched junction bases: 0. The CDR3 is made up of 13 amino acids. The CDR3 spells CSVDRGRTDTQYF. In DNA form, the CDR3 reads TGCAGCGTTGACAGGGGGCGCACAGATACGCAGTATTTT.

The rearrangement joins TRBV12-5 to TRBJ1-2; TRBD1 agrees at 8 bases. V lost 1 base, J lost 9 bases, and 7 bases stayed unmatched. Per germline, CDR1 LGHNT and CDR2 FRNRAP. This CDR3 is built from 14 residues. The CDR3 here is CASGLGQGSGRYTF. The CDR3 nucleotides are TGTGCTAGTGGTTTGGGACAGGGGTCGGGGCGCTACACCTTC.

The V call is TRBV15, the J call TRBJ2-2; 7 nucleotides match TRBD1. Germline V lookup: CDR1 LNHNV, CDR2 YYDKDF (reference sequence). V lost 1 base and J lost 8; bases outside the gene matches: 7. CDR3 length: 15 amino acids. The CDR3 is CATSRVQGEGGELFF. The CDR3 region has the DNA TGTGCCACCAGCAGAGTTCAGGGGGAAGGTGGGGAGCTGTTTTTT.

CDR3 region: CASSTGGQETQYF. CDR3 nucleotide sequence: TGTGCCAGCTCGACAGGGGGCCAAGAGACCCAGTACTTC. The genes are TRBV19 and TRBJ2-5, with TRBD1 matching 9 bases. V dropped 9 bases and J dropped 1; count of bases not matched to a gene: 3. Germline V lookup: CDR1 LNHDA, CDR2 SQIVND (reference sequence). The CDR3 sequence is 13 residues long. Filled out from reference TRBV19 and TRBJ2-5, the complete variable domain reads DGGITQSPKYLFRKEGQNVTLSCEQNLNHDAMYWYRQDPGQGLRLIYYSQIVNDFQKGDIAEGYSVSREKKESFPLTVTSAQKNPTAFYLCASSTGGQETQYFGPGTRLLVL.

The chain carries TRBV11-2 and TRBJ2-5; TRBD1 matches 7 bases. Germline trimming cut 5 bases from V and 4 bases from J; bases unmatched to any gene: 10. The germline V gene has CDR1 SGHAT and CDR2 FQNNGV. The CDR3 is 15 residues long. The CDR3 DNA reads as TGTGCCAGCAGCCCTTGGACAGGCAATGGAGAGACCCAGTACTTC. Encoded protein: CASSPWTGNGETQYF.

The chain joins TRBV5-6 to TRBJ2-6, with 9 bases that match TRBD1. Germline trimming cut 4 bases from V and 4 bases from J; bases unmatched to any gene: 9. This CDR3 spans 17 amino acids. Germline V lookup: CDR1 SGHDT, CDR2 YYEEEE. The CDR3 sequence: CASSLLGTGFGANVLTF. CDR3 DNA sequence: TGTGCCAGCAGCCTACTCGGGACAGGGTTCGGGGCCAACGTCCTGACTTTC. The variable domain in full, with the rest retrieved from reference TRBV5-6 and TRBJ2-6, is DAGVTQSPTHLIKTRGQQVTLRCSPKSGHDTVSWYQQALGQGPQFIFQYYEEEERQRGNFPDRFSGHQFPNYSSELNVNALLLGDSALYLCASSLLGTGFGANVLTFGAGSRLTVL.

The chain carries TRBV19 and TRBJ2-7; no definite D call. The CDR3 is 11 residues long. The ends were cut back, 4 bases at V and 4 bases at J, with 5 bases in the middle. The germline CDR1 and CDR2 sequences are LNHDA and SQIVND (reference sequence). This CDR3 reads CASSNGYEQYF. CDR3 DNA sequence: TGTGCCAGTAGTAACGGTTACGAGCAGTACTTC.

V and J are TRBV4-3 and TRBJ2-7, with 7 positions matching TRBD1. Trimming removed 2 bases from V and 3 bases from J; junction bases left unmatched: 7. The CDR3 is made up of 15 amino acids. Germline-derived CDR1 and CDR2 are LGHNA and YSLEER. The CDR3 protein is CASSQTGNRGYEQYF. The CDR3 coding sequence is TGCGCCAGCAGCCAAACGGGGAACAGGGGCTACGAGCAGTACTTC.

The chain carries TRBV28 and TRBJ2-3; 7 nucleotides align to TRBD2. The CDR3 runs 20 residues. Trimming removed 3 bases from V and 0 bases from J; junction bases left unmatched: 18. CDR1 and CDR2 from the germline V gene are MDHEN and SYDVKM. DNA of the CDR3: TGTGCCAGCAGTTTCTCGCTCGGACTAGGAAAAATCTCTAGCACAGATACGCAGTATTTT. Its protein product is CASSFSLGLGKISSTDTQYF.

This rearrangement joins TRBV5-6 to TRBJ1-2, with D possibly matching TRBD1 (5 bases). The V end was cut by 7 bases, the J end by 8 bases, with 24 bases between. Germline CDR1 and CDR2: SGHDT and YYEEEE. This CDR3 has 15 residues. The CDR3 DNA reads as TGTGCCAGCGGCCAGACACCCGGCGGGGGACGGGGCTACACCTTC. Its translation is CASGQTPGGGRGYTF.

The CDR3 reads CASSLTGGPEAFF. CDR3 DNA sequence: TGTGCCAGCAGCCTTACAGGGGGCCCTGAAGCTTTCTTT. V gene TRBV5-4 combines with J gene TRBJ1-1; 9 bases are a match to TRBD1. CDR3 length: 13 residues. V lost 4 bases to trimming and J lost 6 bases; unmatched junction nucleotides: 4. The germline gives CDR1 SGHNT, CDR2 YYREEE (reference sequence). The full variable domain, with the rest looked up from reference TRBV5-4 and TRBJ1-1, is ETGVTQSPTHLIKTRGQQVTLRCSSQSGHNTVSWYQQALGQGPQFIFQYYREEENGRGNFPPRFSGLQFPNYSSELNVNALELDDSALYLCASSLTGGPEAFFGQGTRLTVV.

The CDR3 loop is CASSTDSYYQGEQFF. For the CDR3, the DNA is TGTGCCAGTAGTACCGACAGCTACTACCAGGGTGAGCAGTTCTTC. The V call is TRBV19, the J call TRBJ2-1, with D possibly TRBD1 on 5 matching bases. This CDR3 contains 15 residues. Germline CDR1 LNHDA, CDR2 SQIVND (reference sequence). Trimming took 4 bases from V and 9 from J, leaving 19 bases between them.

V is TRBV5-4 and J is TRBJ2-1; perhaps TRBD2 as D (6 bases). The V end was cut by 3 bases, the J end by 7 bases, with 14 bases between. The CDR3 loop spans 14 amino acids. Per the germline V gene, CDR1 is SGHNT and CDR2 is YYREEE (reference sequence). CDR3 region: CASSSGTATNEQFF. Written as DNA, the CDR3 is TGTGCCAGCAGCTCCGGGACTGCCACTAATGAGCAGTTCTTC.

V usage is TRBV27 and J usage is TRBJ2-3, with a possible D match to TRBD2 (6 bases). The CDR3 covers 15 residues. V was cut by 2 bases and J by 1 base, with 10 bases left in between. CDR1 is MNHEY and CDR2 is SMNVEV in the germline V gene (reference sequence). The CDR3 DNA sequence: TGTGCCAGCAGTTTACGGGAGCAGGGCACAGATACGCAGTATTTT. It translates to CASSLREQGTDTQYF.